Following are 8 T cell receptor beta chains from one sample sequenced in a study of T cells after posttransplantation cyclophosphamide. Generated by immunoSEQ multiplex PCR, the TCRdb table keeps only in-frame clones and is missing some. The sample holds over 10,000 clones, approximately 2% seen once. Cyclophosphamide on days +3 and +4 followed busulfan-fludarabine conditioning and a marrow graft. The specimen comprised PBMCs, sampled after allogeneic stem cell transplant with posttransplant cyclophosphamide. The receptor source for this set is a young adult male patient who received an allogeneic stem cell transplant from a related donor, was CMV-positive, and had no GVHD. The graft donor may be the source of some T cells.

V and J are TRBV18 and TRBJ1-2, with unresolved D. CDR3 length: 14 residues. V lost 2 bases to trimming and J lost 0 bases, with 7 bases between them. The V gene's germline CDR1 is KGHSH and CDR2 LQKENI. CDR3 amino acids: CASSPGPANYGYTF. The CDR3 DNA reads TGTGCCAGCTCACCAGGGCCCGCTAACTATGGCTACACCTTC.

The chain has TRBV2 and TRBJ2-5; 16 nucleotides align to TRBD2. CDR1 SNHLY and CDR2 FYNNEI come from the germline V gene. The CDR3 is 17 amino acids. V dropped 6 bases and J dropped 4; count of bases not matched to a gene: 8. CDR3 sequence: CASRGTSGGARGETQYF. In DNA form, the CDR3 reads TGTGCCAGCAGGGGGACTAGCGGGGGGGCTAGGGGAGAGACCCAGTACTTC.

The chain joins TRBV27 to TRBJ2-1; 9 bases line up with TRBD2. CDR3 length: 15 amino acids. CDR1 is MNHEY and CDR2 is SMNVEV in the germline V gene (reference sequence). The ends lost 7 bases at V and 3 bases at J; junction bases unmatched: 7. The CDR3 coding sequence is TGTGCCAGCACCATAGCGGGGGCCATCTACAATGAGCAGTTCTTC. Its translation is CASTIAGAIYNEQFF.

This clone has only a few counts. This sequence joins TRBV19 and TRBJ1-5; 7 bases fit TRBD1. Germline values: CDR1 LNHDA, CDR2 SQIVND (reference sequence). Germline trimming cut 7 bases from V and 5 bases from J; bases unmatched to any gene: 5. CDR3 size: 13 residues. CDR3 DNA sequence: TGTGCCAGTAAGGGACAGAGACATCAGCCCCAGCATTTT. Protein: CASKGQRHQPQHF.

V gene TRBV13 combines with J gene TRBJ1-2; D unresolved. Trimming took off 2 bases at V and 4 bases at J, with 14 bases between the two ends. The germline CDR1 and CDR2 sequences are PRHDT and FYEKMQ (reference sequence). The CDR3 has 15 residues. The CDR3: CASSLYEQSPYGYTF. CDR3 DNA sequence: TGTGCCAGCAGCTTATATGAACAGAGTCCCTATGGCTACACCTTC.

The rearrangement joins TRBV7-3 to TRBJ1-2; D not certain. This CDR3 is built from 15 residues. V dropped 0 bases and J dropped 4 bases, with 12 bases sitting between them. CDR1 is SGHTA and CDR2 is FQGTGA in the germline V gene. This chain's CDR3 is CASSLTGSPSYGYTF. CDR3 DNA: TGTGCCAGCAGCTTAACGGGCTCGCCGTCCTATGGCTACACCTTC.

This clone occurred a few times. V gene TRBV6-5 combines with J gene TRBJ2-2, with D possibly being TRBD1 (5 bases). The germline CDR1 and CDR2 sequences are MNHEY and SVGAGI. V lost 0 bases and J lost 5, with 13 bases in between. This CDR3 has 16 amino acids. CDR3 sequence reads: CASSYSHQGGTGELFF. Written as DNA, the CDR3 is TGTGCCAGCAGTTACTCTCACCAGGGTGGTACCGGGGAGCTGTTTTTT.

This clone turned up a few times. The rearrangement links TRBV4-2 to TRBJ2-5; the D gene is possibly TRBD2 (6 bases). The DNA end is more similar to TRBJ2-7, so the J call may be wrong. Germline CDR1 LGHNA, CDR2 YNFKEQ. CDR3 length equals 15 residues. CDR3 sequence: CASSHGVAASYEQYF. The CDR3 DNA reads TGTGCCAGCAGTCACGGGGTAGCGGCGTCCTACGAGCAGTACTTC.